These 26 T cell receptor beta chains originate from one sample sequenced in a study of T cell responses to AZD1222 COVID-19 vaccine. Data came from immunoSEQ multiplex PCR; TCRdb stores just in-frame clones and leaves some out. The table shows fewer than 110,000 clones, with approximately 89% occurring only once. The sample was peripheral blood, taken on day 0 of AZD1222 vaccination. The source is an adult in good health.

This clone was recorded only once. This sequence joins TRBV18 and TRBJ1-1, with TRBD1 matching 9 bases. This CDR3 is 15 amino acids long. The trim removed 3 bases at V and 3 bases at J, leaving 5 bases unmatched. Germline V gives CDR1 KGHSH, CDR2 LQKENI. CDR3 protein: CASSPWTGAYTEAFF. In DNA form, the CDR3 reads TGTGCCAGCTCACCGTGGACAGGGGCGTACACTGAAGCTTTCTTT.

The chain carries TRBV28 and TRBJ2-7; 10 bases match TRBD1. The CDR3 runs 14 residues. With V trimmed by 3 bases and J by 4 bases, 3 bases remained unmatched. Germline V gene data show CDR1 as MDHEN and CDR2 as SYDVKM. The CDR3: CASSLDRGFYEQYF. The CDR3 DNA follows: TGTGCCAGCAGTTTGGACAGGGGGTTTTACGAGCAGTACTTC.

This chain connects TRBV12-3 or TRBV12-4 to TRBJ1-6; 7 bases map to TRBD1. Germline trimming cut 6 bases from V and 10 bases from J; bases unmatched to any gene: 6. The CDR3 sequence is 13 residues long. In nucleotides, the CDR3 is TGTGCCAGCAGCCAGGGGGGGATCTCACCCCTCCACTTT. This sequence encodes CASSQGGISPLHF.

This clone came up once. This rearrangement joins TRBV3-1 (or the pseudogene TRBV3-2) to TRBJ1-6; D gene unclear. The CDR3 contains 13 residues. V lost 4 bases and J lost 9, with 10 bases in between. Germline V gives CDR1 LGHDT, CDR2 YNNKEL (reference sequence). The CDR3 here is CASSPPGTSPLHF. CDR3 DNA sequence: TGTGCCAGCAGCCCACCCGGTACTTCACCCCTCCACTTT.

The V and J genes are TRBV12-3 or TRBV12-4 and TRBJ2-5, with D unresolved. V was trimmed by 3 bases and J by 4 bases, leaving 9 bases between them. The CDR3 is made up of 13 amino acids. This CDR3 is CASSFGATETQYF. CDR3 nucleotide sequence: TGTGCCAGCAGTTTCGGCGCCACAGAGACCCAGTACTTC.

The chain couples TRBV18 to TRBJ2-1; D is unresolved. V lost 0 bases to trimming and J lost 9 bases, with 15 bases between them. Germline V gene lookup returns CDR1 KGHSH and CDR2 LQKENI. The CDR3 spans 15 residues. CDR3 sequence (DNA): TGTGCCAGCTCACCACCAAGAGAGGCATCCGCTGAGCAGTTCTTC. As protein: CASSPPREASAEQFF.

The CDR3 protein is CATSDDGLAGRKQFF. As DNA, the CDR3 is TGTGCCACCAGTGATGACGGACTAGCGGGACGAAAGCAGTTCTTC. This sequence joins TRBV24-1 and TRBJ2-1; 12 positions agree with TRBD2. The CDR3 has 15 residues. Trimming cost V 3 bases and J 11 bases; bases outside gene matches: 7. The germline CDR1 and CDR2 sequences are KGHDR and SFDVKD.

The CDR3 nucleotides are TGTGCCAGCAGTTCCGCGGGAGGCTCCCGCAATCAGCCCCAGCATTTT. It specifies CASSSAGGSRNQPQHF. The chain carries TRBV28 and TRBJ1-5, with no clear D. The CDR3 spans 16 residues. The germline V gene has CDR1 MDHEN and CDR2 SYDVKM. Trimming left V 4 bases short and J 2 bases short, with 15 bases between.

The count of this clone is one. V is TRBV19 and J is TRBJ2-2; 10 bases align to TRBD2. The CDR3 extends over 14 amino acids. V gave up 6 bases and J gave up 6 bases; unmatched junction bases: 4. Germline V CDR1 and CDR2: LNHDA, SQIVND (reference sequence). CDR3 loop: CASRETSGAGELFF. The CDR3 bases are TGTGCCAGTAGAGAAACTAGCGGGGCCGGGGAGCTGTTTTTT.

This clone was recorded once. This chain links TRBV6-2 or TRBV6-3 with TRBJ1-5; D may be TRBD1 (5 bases). Germline CDR1 is MNHEY and CDR2 is SVGEGT. The ends were cut back, 2 bases at V and 2 bases at J, with 10 bases in the middle. The CDR3 covers 15 residues. Here the CDR3 DNA reads TGTGCCAGCAGTTACCCGGGGGTTGGCAATCAGCCCCAGCATTTT. Its translation is CASSYPGVGNQPQHF.

The chain uses TRBV5-8 and TRBJ2-1; TRBD1 matches at 9 bases. The CDR3 has 16 amino acids. Germline V gene sequence: CDR1 SGHTS, CDR2 YDEGEE. The V segment lost 4 bases and the J segment 6 bases; nucleotides outside the gene matches: 11. The CDR3 sequence: CASSIEGTGISNEQFF. CDR3 sequence (DNA): TGTGCCAGCAGCATAGAGGGGACAGGGATCTCCAATGAGCAGTTCTTC.

The chain joins TRBV19 to TRBJ2-1; D tentatively reads TRBD1 or TRBD2 (5 bases each). CDR1 is LNHDA and CDR2 is SQIVND in the germline V gene (reference sequence). V was pared by 3 bases and J by 4 bases, with 13 bases between. The CDR3 consists of 15 residues. The CDR3 DNA follows: TGTGCCAGTAGTATCAGGGCGGGTGGTTACAATGAGCAGTTCTTC. Amino acids: CASSIRAGGYNEQFF. Filled out from reference TRBV19 and TRBJ2-1, the complete variable domain reads DGGITQSPKYLFRKEGQNVTLSCEQNLNHDAMYWYRQDPGQGLRLIYYSQIVNDFQKGDIAEGYSVSREKKESFPLTVTSAQKNPTAFYLCASSIRAGGYNEQFFGPGTRLTVL.

This clone was detected ten times or more. This chain uses TRBV9 with TRBJ2-3; a weak D match, TRBD1 (6 bases). The CDR3 contains 13 residues. V was cut by 3 bases and J by 1 base, with 6 bases left in between. Germline V lookup: CDR1 SGDLS, CDR2 YYNGEE. CDR3 coding DNA: TGTGCCAGCAGCGAGGGGGGCACAGATACGCAGTATTTT. It yields the protein CASSEGGTDTQYF. The full variable domain, completed using reference TRBV9 and TRBJ2-3, is DSGVTQTPKHLITATGQRVTLRCSPRSGDLSVYWYQQSLDQGLQFLIQYYNGEERAKGNILERFSAQQFPDLHSELNLSSLELGDSALYFCASSEGGTDTQYFGPGTRLTVL.

The chain has TRBV10-2 and TRBJ2-1; no clear D. Germline CDR1 WSHSY, CDR2 SAAADI. The CDR3 sequence is 15 residues long. Deletions cut 10 bases from V and 8 bases from J, with 24 bases between. The CDR3 sequence: CATPCIRDERDEQFF. The CDR3 DNA reads as TGCGCCACCCCGTGTATCCGCGATGAAAGGGATGAGCAGTTCTTC.

J is TRBJ2-7 and V is TRBV28; 7 nucleotides align to TRBD1. Germline lookup yields CDR1 MDHEN and CDR2 SYDVKM. The ends lost 4 bases at V and 5 bases at J; junction bases unmatched: 5. The CDR3 is 13 residues long. CDR3 sequence reads: CASSYPTGDEQYF. CDR3 DNA sequence: TGTGCCAGCAGTTATCCTACAGGGGACGAGCAGTACTTC.

J is TRBJ1-1 and V is TRBV7-9; TRBD1 might be the D (6 bases). V lost 7 bases, J lost 4 bases, and 22 bases lay in between. The V gene's germline CDR1 is SEHNR and CDR2 FQNEAQ (reference sequence). The CDR3 covers 16 residues. This CDR3 is CASMFGGLGAVTEAFF. In nucleotides, the CDR3 is TGTGCCAGCATGTTTGGGGGGCTCGGTGCTGTCACTGAAGCTTTCTTT.

V gene TRBV27 combines with J gene TRBJ2-7; unclear D gene. The CDR3 runs to 13 residues. The V end was cut by 0 bases, the J end by 3 bases, with 6 bases between. The germline CDR1 and CDR2 sequences are MNHEY and SMNVEV (reference sequence). The CDR3 reads CASSLSVFYEQYF. The CDR3 DNA reads TGTGCCAGCAGTTTATCTGTATTCTACGAGCAGTACTTC.

This clone was picked up one time. The genes are TRBV28 and TRBJ1-2; the D gene is possibly TRBD1 (6 bases). Looked up from germline, CDR1 is MDHEN and CDR2 is SYDVKM. This CDR3 region has 15 residues. Trimming cost V 4 bases and J 8 bases, with 20 bases left between them. The CDR3 DNA sequence: TGTGCCAGCAGTTGGGGGCCCGAACAGGGTAAGGGCTACACCTTC. It specifies CASSWGPEQGKGYTF.

V is TRBV3-1 (or the pseudogene TRBV3-2) and J is TRBJ2-7; the D gene is possibly TRBD1 (5 bases). This CDR3 contains 14 residues. V was pared by 4 bases and J by 4 bases, with 14 bases between. CDR1 is LGHDT and CDR2 is YNNKEL in the germline V gene (reference sequence). CDR3 sequence reads: CASSRQPGEYEQYF. The DNA for the CDR3 is TGTGCCAGCAGCCGACAGCCAGGCGAGTACGAGCAGTACTTC.

V and J are TRBV7-8 and TRBJ2-1; 7 positions agree with TRBD2. The CDR3 length is 15 residues. The V and J ends lost 4 bases and 5 bases, in that order; junction bases with no gene match: 8. Germline values: CDR1 SGHVS, CDR2 FQNEAQ. CDR3: CASSWKGLADNEQFF. The CDR3 DNA reads TGTGCCAGCAGCTGGAAGGGGCTAGCGGACAATGAGCAGTTCTTC.

The chain links TRBV6-6 to TRBJ2-1; TRBD2 matches 12 bases. Germline V CDR1 and CDR2: MNHNY, SVGAGI (reference sequence). Trimming at V came to 2 bases and at J to 8 bases, leaving 4 bases not matched to a gene. The CDR3 runs to 15 residues. The CDR3 sequence: CASSYASGGAYEQFF. CDR3 coding DNA: TGTGCCAGCAGTTACGCTAGCGGGGGGGCCTATGAGCAGTTCTTC.

The CDR3 protein is CASSSGTGSNYGYTF. CDR3 DNA: TGTGCCAGCAGCAGCGGGACCGGGTCGAACTATGGCTACACCTTC. V usage is TRBV21-1 and J usage is TRBJ1-2. TRBV21-1 is assigned pseudogene status. The CDR3 is 15 residues long.

The CDR3 is CAISGNLGNQPQHF. The CDR3 nucleotides read TGTGCCATCAGTGGTAACCTCGGCAATCAGCCCCAGCATTTT. J is TRBJ1-5 and V is TRBV10-3; D unresolved. V lost 4 bases, J lost 2 bases, and 9 bases lay in between. The V gene's germline CDR1 is ENHRY and CDR2 SYGVKD. This CDR3 is 14 amino acids long.

The chain couples TRBV7-2 to TRBJ2-5; D is ambiguous. Germline V gives CDR1 SGHTA, CDR2 FQGNSA. V gave up 5 bases and J gave up 0 bases, with 10 bases separating them. The CDR3 is 14 residues long. For the CDR3, the DNA is TGTGCCAGCAGCCTGACAACGTACCAAGAGACCCAGTACTTC. Its translation: CASSLTTYQETQYF.

V gene TRBV5-6 combines with J gene TRBJ1-2, with 7 bases fitting TRBD1. CDR3 size: 14 residues. Per germline, CDR1 SGHDT and CDR2 YYEEEE. The junction had 10 bases not matched to a gene; V was cut back by 3 bases and J by 8 bases. CDR3 sequence (DNA): TGTGCCAGCAGCTACCCGGAGGGGGCGAGGGGCTACACCTTC. Its protein product is CASSYPEGARGYTF.

The chain is built from TRBV3-1 (or the pseudogene TRBV3-2) and TRBJ2-7; 10 bases fit TRBD2. V lost 4 bases and J lost 4; bases outside the gene matches: 4. The germline V gene has CDR1 LGHDT and CDR2 YNNKEL (reference sequence). The length of the CDR3 is 14 residues. CDR3 nucleotides: TGTGCCAGCAGCCCTAGCGGGAGCGTTTACGAGCAGTACTTC. It specifies CASSPSGSVYEQYF.